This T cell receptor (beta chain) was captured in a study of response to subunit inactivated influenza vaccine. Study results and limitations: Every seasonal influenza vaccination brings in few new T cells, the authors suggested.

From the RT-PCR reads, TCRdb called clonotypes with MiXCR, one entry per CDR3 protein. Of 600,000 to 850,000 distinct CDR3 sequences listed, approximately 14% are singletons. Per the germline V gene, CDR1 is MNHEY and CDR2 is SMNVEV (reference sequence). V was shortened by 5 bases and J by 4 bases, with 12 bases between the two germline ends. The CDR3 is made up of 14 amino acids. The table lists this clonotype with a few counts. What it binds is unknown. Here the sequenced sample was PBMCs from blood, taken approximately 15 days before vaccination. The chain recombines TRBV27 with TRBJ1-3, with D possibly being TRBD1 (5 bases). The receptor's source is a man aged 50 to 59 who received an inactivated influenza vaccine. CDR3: CASSVGTGGNTIYF. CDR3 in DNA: TGTGCCAGCAGTGTCGGGACCGGAGGAAACACCATATATTTT.